The 30 T cell receptor beta chains given below trace back to one sample, sequenced in a study of blood T cell repertoires in COVID-19. Sequenced by immunoSEQ multiplex PCR; TCRdb stores in-frame clones only, minus some. The sample has some 130,000 clones, around three quarters seen once. The sample consisted of peripheral blood. The receptors derive from a human donor in a cohort sampled during active COVID-19.

The chain has TRBV24-1 and TRBJ1-5; unclear D gene. Trimming removed 6 bases at V and 3 bases at J, with 17 bases between. Germline CDR1 is KGHDR and CDR2 is SFDVKD. The CDR3 consists of 16 residues. The CDR3 loop reads CATSPRREGLNQPQHF. The DNA for the CDR3 is TGTGCCACCAGTCCTAGACGAGAGGGCCTCAATCAGCCCCAGCATTTT.

The genes are TRBV18 and TRBJ2-5; 7 bases map to TRBD1. Germline loops: CDR1 KGHSH, CDR2 LQKENI. The trim removed 8 bases at V and 1 base at J, leaving 1 base unmatched. The CDR3 sequence is 12 residues long. The CDR3 coding sequence is TGTGCCAGCGGGGACAGCCAAGAGACCCAGTACTTC. Translating gives CASGDSQETQYF. Full variable domain (remainder filled in from reference TRBV18 and TRBJ2-5): NAGVMQNPRHLVRRRGQEARLRCSPMKGHSHVYWYRQLPEEGLKFMVYLQKENIIDESGMPKERFSAEFPKEGPSILRIQQVVRGDSAAYFCASGDSQETQYFGPGTRLLVL.

CDR3 amino acids: CASSSEQHPNSPLHF. The CDR3 nucleotides read TGTGCCAGCAGCTCCGAACAGCACCCTAATTCACCCCTCCACTTT. V is TRBV11-2 and J is TRBJ1-6, with no clear D. Trimming stripped 4 bases from V and 6 bases from J, with 13 bases between. The germline V gene encodes CDR1 SGHAT and CDR2 FQNNGV. The CDR3 spans 15 residues.

The chain combines TRBV5-1 with TRBJ1-4; 9 positions match TRBD1. Germline-derived CDR1 and CDR2 are SGHRS and YFSETQ. With V trimmed by 4 bases and J by 6 bases, 10 bases remained unmatched. CDR3 size: 16 residues. The CDR3 region has the DNA TGCGCCAGCAGCCCGCAGGGACAGGGAGTTGATGAAAAACTGTTTTTT. It encodes CASSPQGQGVDEKLFF.

V is TRBV20-1 and J is TRBJ1-2; possible D gene TRBD1, 5 bases. CDR1 DFQATT and CDR2 SNEGSKA come from the germline V gene (reference sequence). V was clipped by 3 bases and J by 6 bases, with 8 bases between them. The CDR3 contains 11 residues. In nucleotides, the CDR3 is TGCAGTGCTAGGGGACTGGATGGCTACACCTTC. Amino acids: CSARGLDGYTF.

The CDR3 nucleotides are TGCGCCAGCAGTTACAGCGGGAGCAGTGGAAACACCATATATTTT. As protein: CASSYSGSSGNTIYF. The V and J genes are TRBV5-1 and TRBJ1-3; D is unresolved. V dropped 5 bases and J dropped 3 bases, with 15 bases sitting between them. CDR1 is SGHRS, CDR2 YFSETQ, per germline. This CDR3 region has 15 residues.

V and J are TRBV7-6 and TRBJ1-6; 7 nucleotides line up with TRBD1. The CDR3 sequence is 15 residues long. The V gene's germline CDR1 is SGHVS and CDR2 FNYEAQ. V was clipped by 5 bases and J by 5 bases; unmatched bases: 6. CDR3 sequence (DNA): TGTGCCAGCAGCCTTGCGACAGGGCATAATTCACCCCTCCACTTT. Translating gives CASSLATGHNSPLHF.

The rearrangement uses TRBV5-6 and TRBJ1-2; 7 nucleotides agree with TRBD1. The germline V gene encodes CDR1 SGHDT and CDR2 YYEEEE. The ends lost 4 bases at V and 6 bases at J; junction bases unmatched: 9. The CDR3 consists of 14 residues. The CDR3 DNA reads TGTGCCAGCAGCCTCTACAGGGGCTGGGATGGCTACACCTTC. Translating it yields CASSLYRGWDGYTF.

The chain joins TRBV6-5 to TRBJ1-2; TRBD1 aligns across 10 bases. The germline gives CDR1 MNHEY, CDR2 SVGAGI. The junction had 5 bases not matched to a gene; V was cut back by 8 bases and J by 2 bases. This CDR3 has 14 residues. CDR3: CASARDRGNYGYTF. DNA of the CDR3: TGTGCCAGCGCCCGGGACAGGGGAAACTATGGCTACACCTTC.

This clone was picked up a small number of times. This sequence joins TRBV28 and TRBJ1-1; the D is unclear. The CDR3 consists of 13 residues. Germline lookup yields CDR1 MDHEN and CDR2 SYDVKM. V lost 6 bases, J lost 1 base, and 9 bases lay in between. The CDR3 loop is CASRTVWNTEAFF. The CDR3 DNA sequence: TGTGCCAGCAGAACGGTCTGGAACACTGAAGCTTTCTTT.

In this sample, this clone turned up a few times. In DNA form, the CDR3 reads TGTGCCAGCAGCTTTACAAGGGACAGATACTACGAGCAGTACTTC. It is translated as CASSFTRDRYYEQYF. This sequence joins TRBV7-9 and TRBJ2-7; 7 positions match TRBD1. Germline V lookup: CDR1 SEHNR, CDR2 FQNEAQ (reference sequence). After removal of 3 bases from V and 3 bases from J, the junction contained 8 bases not matched to a gene. CDR3 length: 15 amino acids.

The chain combines TRBV29-1 with TRBJ2-2; the D gene is possibly TRBD2 (5 bases). The germline V and J ends were trimmed by 7 bases and 0 bases, with 12 bases remaining between them. Per the germline V gene, CDR1 is SQVTM and CDR2 is ANQGSEA. The CDR3 covers 14 residues. The CDR3 region is CSASGVANTGELFF. In nucleotides, the CDR3 is TGCAGCGCCTCCGGGGTCGCGAACACCGGGGAGCTGTTTTTT.

This chain uses TRBV4-1 with TRBJ1-2, with D perhaps matching TRBD1 (6 bases). The ends were cut back, 4 bases at V and 8 bases at J, with 14 bases in the middle. Germline V CDR1 and CDR2: MGHRA, YSYEKL. This CDR3 contains 13 residues. The CDR3 loop reads CASSRNRVEGYTF. The CDR3 DNA is TGCGCCAGCAGCCGAAACAGGGTTGAGGGCTACACCTTC.

J is TRBJ2-4 and V is TRBV7-3; 10 nucleotides line up with TRBD1. Unmatched junction bases numbered 16, after V lost 1 base and J lost 1 base. The germline CDR1 and CDR2 sequences are SGHTA and FQGTGA. The CDR3 contains 21 residues. The CDR3 nucleotides read TGTGCCAGCAGCTTAAGCCTACGGGACAGGGGACCAGGTGATGCCAAAAACATTCAGTACTTC. Protein: CASSLSLRDRGPGDAKNIQYF.

V and J are TRBV2 and TRBJ2-3; 8 nucleotides agree with TRBD2. With 5 bases clipped from V and 2 bases from J, the junction kept 9 bases outside the gene matches. The CDR3 loop spans 16 amino acids. Germline CDR1 reads SNHLY; CDR2 reads FYNNEI. This chain's CDR3 is CASSKGRAGDTDTQYF. CDR3 coding DNA: TGTGCCAGCAGTAAAGGGCGAGCGGGGGACACAGATACGCAGTATTTT.

The chain couples TRBV7-3 to TRBJ2-3, with 13 bases that match TRBD2. Germline V gene sequence: CDR1 SGHTA, CDR2 FQGTGA. The J segment lost 5 bases and the V segment lost 5 bases, leaving 7 bases of the junction unmatched. This CDR3 contains 16 residues. The CDR3 loop is CASSQLGTSGEDTQYF. The CDR3 nucleotides read TGTGCCAGCAGCCAGCTCGGGACTAGCGGGGAAGATACGCAGTATTTT.

V is TRBV6-6 and J is TRBJ1-3; unclear D gene. The germline CDR1 and CDR2 sequences are MNHNY and SVGAGI (reference sequence). The CDR3 runs to 13 residues. V lost 5 bases to trimming and J lost 8 bases, with 13 bases between them. This CDR3 reads CASSAAPGDTIYF. The CDR3 DNA reads as TGTGCCAGCAGTGCCGCCCCCGGAGACACCATATATTTT.

The chain couples TRBV6-6 to TRBJ1-5; possibly TRBD1 for D (5 bases). CDR1 and CDR2 (germline): MNHNY, SVGAGI (reference sequence). V was cut by 7 bases and J by 3 bases, with 13 bases left in between. The CDR3 spans 14 residues. CDR3 in DNA: TGTGCCAGCAAGCCCGGGGGAGACAATCAGCCCCAGCATTTT. It yields the protein CASKPGGDNQPQHF.

The chain couples TRBV5-1 to TRBJ2-7, with D possibly matching TRBD1 (6 bases). The germline CDR1 and CDR2 sequences are SGHRS and YFSETQ. This CDR3 is built from 14 residues. V gave up 4 bases and J gave up 1 base, with 12 bases separating them. The DNA of the CDR3 is TGCGCCAGCAGCCCCCCCCAGGGGTCCTACGAGCAGTACTTC. Its protein product is CASSPPQGSYEQYF.

The sample holds a few counts of this clone. Distinct nucleotide sequences in the sample also encode this CDR3. This chain connects TRBV2 to TRBJ2-3; 8 bases match TRBD1. Per the germline V gene, CDR1 is SNHLY and CDR2 is FYNNEI. The length of the CDR3 is 15 residues. V dropped 1 base and J dropped 3; count of bases not matched to a gene: 3. Here the CDR3 DNA reads TGTGCCAGCAGTGAAGACAGGGGGTTTACAGATACGCAGTATTTT. Translated: CASSEDRGFTDTQYF.

The V gene is TRBV10-1, the J gene TRBJ2-3; maybe TRBD2 (7 bases). The CDR3 totals 18 residues. Germline CDR1 and CDR2: WNHNN and SYGVQD (reference sequence). V was clipped by 0 bases and J by 4 bases, with 20 bases between them. The CDR3 nucleotides read TGCGCCAGCAGTGAGTCTGGTTGGAGGGGGGGCACCGCAGATACGCAGTATTTT. Amino acid sequence: CASSESGWRGGTADTQYF.

The chain uses TRBV10-3 and TRBJ2-2; 8 bases are shared with TRBD2. The CDR3 runs 18 residues. Looked up from germline, CDR1 is ENHRY and CDR2 is SYGVKD. For the CDR3, the DNA is TGTGCTTCCGCGAAGTCGGAGGTCGGGGGGGTAGGCGCCGGGGAGCTGTTTTTT. Protein product: CASAKSEVGGVGAGELFF.

This CDR3 reads CASSFDRGRYGYTF. The CDR3 nucleotides read TGTGCCAGCAGCTTCGACAGGGGGCGATATGGCTACACCTTC. The chain combines TRBV13 with TRBJ1-2, with 10 positions matching TRBD1. V was clipped by 3 bases and J by 5 bases; unmatched bases: 3. The CDR3 contains 14 residues. Germline CDR1 PRHDT, CDR2 FYEKMQ (reference sequence).

V usage is TRBV30 and J usage is TRBJ2-4, with a possible D match to TRBD2 (5 bases). V shed 3 bases and J shed 5 bases, with 11 bases lying between them. Germline V gene lookup returns CDR1 GTSNPN and CDR2 SVGIG (reference sequence). The CDR3 contains 13 residues. CDR3 sequence: CAWRGDLENIQYF. For the CDR3, the DNA is TGTGCCTGGAGGGGAGATTTGGAAAACATTCAGTACTTC.

V and J are TRBV5-1 and TRBJ1-1; 8 nucleotides agree with TRBD1. The CDR3 contains 14 residues. V was pared by 4 bases and J by 4 bases, with 6 bases of the junction left unmatched. Per germline, CDR1 SGHRS and CDR2 YFSETQ. CDR3 amino acids: CASSPGGRGTEAFF. The CDR3 DNA follows: TGCGCCAGCAGCCCAGGGGGCCGGGGCACTGAAGCTTTCTTT.

V usage is TRBV6-6 and J usage is TRBJ2-7; possible D gene TRBD2, 6 bases. Germline values: CDR1 MNHNY, CDR2 SVGAGI (reference sequence). There are 12 residues in the CDR3. V dropped 6 bases and J dropped 5 bases, with 11 bases sitting between them. The CDR3 loop is CASSLTSNEQYF. The CDR3 DNA is TGTGCCAGCAGCCTTACTAGCAACGAGCAGTACTTC.

This clone was observed a few times. The chain uses TRBV19 and TRBJ1-1, with D perhaps matching TRBD1 (5 bases). This CDR3 is 11 amino acids long. Trimming took 7 bases from V and 11 from J, leaving 14 bases between them. In germline, CDR1 is LNHDA, CDR2 SQIVND (reference sequence). The CDR3 is CASMGGVDAFF. The CDR3 bases are TGTGCCAGTATGGGAGGGGTGGATGCTTTCTTT.

This clone is a singleton in its sample. The chain recombines TRBV3-1 (or the pseudogene TRBV3-2) with TRBJ2-5; TRBD2 might be the D (5 bases). Trimming left V 1 base short and J 5 bases short, with 14 bases between. The CDR3 length is 15 residues. Germline assignment: CDR1 LGHDT and CDR2 YNNKEL (reference sequence). The CDR3: CASSQAWLAPETQYF. The CDR3 DNA follows: TGTGCCAGCAGCCAAGCGTGGCTAGCCCCGGAGACCCAGTACTTC.

This rearrangement joins TRBV4-1 to TRBJ2-3; 9 bases align to TRBD1. Trimming at V came to 3 bases and at J to 4 bases, leaving 14 bases not matched to a gene. This CDR3 region has 18 residues. Germline V gene sequence: CDR1 MGHRA, CDR2 YSYEKL. Written as DNA, the CDR3 is TGCGCCAGCAGCCATTCGCGAGCGGGGACAGGGTCAGCAGATACGCAGTATTTT. Its protein product is CASSHSRAGTGSADTQYF.

The J gene is TRBJ2-7, the V gene TRBV5-6, with TRBD2 matching over 9 bases. Germline CDR1 reads SGHDT; CDR2 reads YYEEEE. V was pared by 2 bases and J by 2 bases, with 2 bases of the junction left unmatched. The CDR3 covers 14 residues. The CDR3 coding sequence is TGTGCCAGCAGCTTCGAGCGGGGGGCCTACGAGCAGTACTTC. Encoded protein: CASSFERGAYEQYF. The variable domain in full, with the rest retrieved from reference TRBV5-6 and TRBJ2-7, is DAGVTQSPTHLIKTRGQQVTLRCSPKSGHDTVSWYQQALGQGPQFIFQYYEEEERQRGNFPDRFSGHQFPNYSSELNVNALLLGDSALYLCASSFERGAYEQYFGPGTRLTVT.